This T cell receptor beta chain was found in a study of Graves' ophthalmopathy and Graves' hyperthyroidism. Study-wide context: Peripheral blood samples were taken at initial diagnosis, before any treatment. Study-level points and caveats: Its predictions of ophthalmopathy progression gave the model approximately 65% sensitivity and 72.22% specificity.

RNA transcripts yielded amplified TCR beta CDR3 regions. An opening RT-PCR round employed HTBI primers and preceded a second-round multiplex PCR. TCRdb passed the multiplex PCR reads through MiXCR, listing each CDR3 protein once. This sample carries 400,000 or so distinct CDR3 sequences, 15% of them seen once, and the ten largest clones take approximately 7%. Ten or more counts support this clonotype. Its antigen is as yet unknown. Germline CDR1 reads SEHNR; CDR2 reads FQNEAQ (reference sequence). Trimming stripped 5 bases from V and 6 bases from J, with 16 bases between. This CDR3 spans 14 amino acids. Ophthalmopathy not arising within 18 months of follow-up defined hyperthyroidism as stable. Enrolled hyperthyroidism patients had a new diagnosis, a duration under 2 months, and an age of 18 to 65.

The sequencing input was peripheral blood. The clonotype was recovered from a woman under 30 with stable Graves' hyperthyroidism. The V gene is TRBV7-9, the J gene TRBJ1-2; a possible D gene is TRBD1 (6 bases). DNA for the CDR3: TGTGCCAGCAGCACCGCAGGGGTTAGGGATGGCTACACCTTC. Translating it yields CASSTAGVRDGYTF.